The rows below give T cell receptor beta chains drawn from one sample of a study of T cell repertoires in cytomegalovirus infection. MiXCR was run by TCRdb on the reads, yielding one entry per CDR3 protein. The profile shows under 200,000 distinct CDR3 sequences, 25% to 30% of them singletons. Source material: PBMCs. The receptors originated from a human donor in good health (CMV status not recorded). Some clones in this sample may be carry-over from other donors' samples. The CDR3 runs from the conserved cysteine through the conserved F or W. The order of the fields is V gene, CDR3 length, J gene, D gene, clone size, CDR3 protein, CDR3 DNA. The D gene is left open where the match is weak. Expanded clones are given a class, and other clones once, few, many or no size at all.

v_gene: TRBV24-1
len: 15
j_gene: TRBJ1-1
d_gene: NA
abundance: few
CDR3aa: CATSEKGGPNTEAFF
CDR3nt: TGTGCCACCAGTGAAAAGGGGGGACCGAACACTGAAGCTTTCTTT

v_gene: TRBV15
len: 15
j_gene: TRBJ2-7
d_gene: NA
abundance: NA
CDR3aa: CATSPDQGKAYEQYF
CDR3nt: TGTGCCACCAGCCCGGATCAAGGCAAGGCCTACGAGCAGTACTTC

v_gene: TRBV7-2
len: 16
j_gene: TRBJ2-3
d_gene: TRBD1
abundance: many
CDR3aa: CASSVAPGQGTDTQYF
CDR3nt: TGTGCCAGCAGCGTCGCACCGGGACAGGGAACAGATACGCAGTATTTT

v_gene: TRBV30
len: 15
j_gene: TRBJ2-1
d_gene: TRBD2
abundance: NA
CDR3aa: CAWSKLAGGRNEQFF
CDR3nt: TGTGCCTGGAGTAAACTAGCGGGGGGACGCAATGAGCAGTTCTTC

v_gene: TRBV7-6
len: 15
j_gene: TRBJ2-7
d_gene: NA
abundance: few
CDR3aa: CASSFLGSASDEQYF
CDR3nt: TGTGCCAGCAGCTTTTTAGGTTCGGCGTCAGACGAGCAGTACTTC

v_gene: TRBV30
len: 14
j_gene: TRBJ1-1
d_gene: NA
abundance: NA
CDR3aa: CAWSVGQRNTEAFF
CDR3nt: TGTGCCTGGAGTGTAGGACAGAGGAACACTGAAGCTTTCTTT

v_gene: TRBV7-2
len: 15
j_gene: TRBJ1-3
d_gene: NA
abundance: NA
CDR3aa: CASSLDGFSGNTIYF
CDR3nt: TGTGCCAGCAGCCTCGACGGGTTCTCTGGAAACACCATATATTTT

v_gene: TRBV2
len: 15
j_gene: TRBJ2-7
d_gene: NA
abundance: few
CDR3aa: CASSEIRARSYEQYF
CDR3nt: TGTGCCAGCAGTGAAATTAGGGCGCGGTCCTACGAGCAGTACTTC

v_gene: TRBV7-3
len: 15
j_gene: TRBJ1-4
d_gene: NA
abundance: NA
CDR3aa: CASSLNPGVGEKLFF
CDR3nt: TGTGCCAGCAGTCTTAACCCAGGGGTTGGGGAAAAACTGTTTTTT

v_gene: TRBV5-6
len: 14
j_gene: TRBJ1-6
d_gene: TRBD1
abundance: NA
CDR3aa: CASNLGQVNSPLHF
CDR3nt: TGTGCCAGCAATCTAGGACAGGTTAATTCACCCCTCCACTTT

v_gene: TRBV12-3/TRBV12-4
len: 17
j_gene: TRBJ2-1
d_gene: NA
abundance: few
CDR3aa: CASTLEATSESYNEQFF
CDR3nt: TGTGCCAGCACCCTAGAGGCTACGAGCGAATCCTACAATGAGCAGTTCTTC

v_gene: TRBV2
len: 14
j_gene: TRBJ1-5
d_gene: TRBD1
abundance: NA
CDR3aa: CASSGRQGNQPQHF
CDR3nt: TGTGCCAGCAGTGGGCGACAGGGTAATCAGCCCCAGCATTTT

v_gene: TRBV12-3/TRBV12-4
len: 15
j_gene: TRBJ2-5
d_gene: TRBD2
abundance: NA
CDR3aa: CASSREASLVETQYF
CDR3nt: TGTGCCAGCAGTCGGGAGGCCTCCCTGGTGGAGACCCAGTACTTC

v_gene: TRBV20-1
len: 13
j_gene: TRBJ1-4
d_gene: NA
abundance: few
CDR3aa: CSARGQRNEKLFF
CDR3nt: TGCAGTGCTAGAGGTCAGAGGAATGAAAAACTGTTTTTT